This note documents a single T cell receptor (beta chain) sequence. The data are from a study of blood T cell repertoires in COVID-19. Study-wide context: Acute-phase and convalescent COVID-19 samples originated in the United States, Italy and Spain. Sources were T cells, B-cell-depleted T cells, or PBMCs; the material itself was cDNA or gDNA.

In the source study's methods: Nucleated cell number was recorded as an estimate derived from reference gene primer amplification. Produced via immunoSEQ multiplex PCR; TCRdb's table is partial and in-frame only. The V and J calls and clone size were taken over from that table, and D and trimming were inferred from the DNA. The sample lists 300,000 to 400,000 clones, approximately 85% occurring once. There are 15 residues in the CDR3. V lost 5 bases to trimming and J lost 3 bases, with 13 bases between them. CDR1 SEHNR and CDR2 FQNEAQ come from the germline V gene (reference sequence). The clonotype comes from a human donor in a cohort sampled during active COVID-19. The chain recombines TRBV7-9 with TRBJ1-4; the D is unclear. The sequenced sample consisted of peripheral blood. CDR3 region: CASSPVLPANEKLFF. The CDR3 region has the DNA TGTGCCAGCAGCCCCGTACTACCGGCTAATGAAAAACTGTTTTTT.